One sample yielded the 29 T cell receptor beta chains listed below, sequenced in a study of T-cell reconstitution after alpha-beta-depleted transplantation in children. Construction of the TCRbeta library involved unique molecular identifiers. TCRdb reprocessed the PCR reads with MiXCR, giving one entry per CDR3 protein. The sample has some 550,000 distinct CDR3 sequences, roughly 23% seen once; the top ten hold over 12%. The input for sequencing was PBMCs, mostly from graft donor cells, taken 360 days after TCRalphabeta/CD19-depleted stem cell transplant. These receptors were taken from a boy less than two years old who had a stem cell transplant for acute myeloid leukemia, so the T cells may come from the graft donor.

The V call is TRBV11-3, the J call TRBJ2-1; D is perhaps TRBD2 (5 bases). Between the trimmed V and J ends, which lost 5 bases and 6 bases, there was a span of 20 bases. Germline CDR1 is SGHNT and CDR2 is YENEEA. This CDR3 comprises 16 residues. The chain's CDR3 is CASSTRTPRGVNEQFF. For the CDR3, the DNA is TGTGCCAGCAGCACACGGACTCCCCGGGGAGTCAATGAGCAGTTCTTC.

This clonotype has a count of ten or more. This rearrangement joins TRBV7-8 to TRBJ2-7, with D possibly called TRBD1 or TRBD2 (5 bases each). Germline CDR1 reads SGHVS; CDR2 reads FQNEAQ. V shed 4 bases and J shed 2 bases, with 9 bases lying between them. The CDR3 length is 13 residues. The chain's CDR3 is CASSWGNPYEQYF. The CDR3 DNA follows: TGTGCCAGCAGCTGGGGGAACCCCTACGAGCAGTACTTC.

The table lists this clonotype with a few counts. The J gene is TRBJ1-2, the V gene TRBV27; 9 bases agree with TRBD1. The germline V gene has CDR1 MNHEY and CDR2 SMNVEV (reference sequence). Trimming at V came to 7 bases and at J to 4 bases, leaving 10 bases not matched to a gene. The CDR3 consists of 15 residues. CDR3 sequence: CASKSGDRALYGYTF. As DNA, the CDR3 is TGTGCCAGCAAGTCCGGGGACAGGGCCCTCTATGGCTACACCTTC.

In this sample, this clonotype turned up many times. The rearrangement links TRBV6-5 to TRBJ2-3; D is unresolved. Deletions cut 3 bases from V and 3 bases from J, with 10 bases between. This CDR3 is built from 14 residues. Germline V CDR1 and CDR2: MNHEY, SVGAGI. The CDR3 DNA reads TGTGCCAGCAGTTATGGGCTAATGACAGATACGCAGTATTTT. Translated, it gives CASSYGLMTDTQYF.

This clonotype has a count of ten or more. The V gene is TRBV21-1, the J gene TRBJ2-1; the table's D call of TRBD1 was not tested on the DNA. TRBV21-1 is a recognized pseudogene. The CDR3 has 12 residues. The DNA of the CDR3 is TGTGCCAGCAGCAAAGGGGGGCACAAGCAGTTCTTC. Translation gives CASSKGGHKQFF.

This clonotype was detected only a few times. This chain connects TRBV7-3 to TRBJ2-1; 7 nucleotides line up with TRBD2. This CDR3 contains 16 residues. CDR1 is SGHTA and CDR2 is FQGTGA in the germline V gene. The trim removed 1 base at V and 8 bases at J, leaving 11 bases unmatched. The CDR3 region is CASSLMGGLVSDEQFF. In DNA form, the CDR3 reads TGTGCCAGCAGCTTAATGGGTGGACTAGTCTCCGATGAGCAGTTCTTC.

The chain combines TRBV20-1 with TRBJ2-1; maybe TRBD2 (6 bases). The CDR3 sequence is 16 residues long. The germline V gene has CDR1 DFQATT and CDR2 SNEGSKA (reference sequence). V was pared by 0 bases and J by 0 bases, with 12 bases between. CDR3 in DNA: TGCAGTGCTAGAGATGGGGGGATGAGCTCCTACAATGAGCAGTTCTTC. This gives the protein CSARDGGMSSYNEQFF.

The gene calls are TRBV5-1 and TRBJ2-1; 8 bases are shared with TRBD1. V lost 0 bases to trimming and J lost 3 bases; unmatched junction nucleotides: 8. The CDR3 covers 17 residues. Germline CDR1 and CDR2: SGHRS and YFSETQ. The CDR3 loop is CASSLGLDRGHYNEQFF. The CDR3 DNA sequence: TGCGCCAGCAGCTTGGGACTCGACAGGGGTCACTACAATGAGCAGTTCTTC.

The CDR3 sequence: CSARTPPAGSNTGELFF. The DNA for the CDR3 is TGCAGTGCTAGGACCCCCCCAGCGGGGTCGAACACCGGGGAGCTGTTTTTT. J is TRBJ2-2 and V is TRBV20-1, with 7 bases aligning to TRBD2. This CDR3 is 17 amino acids long. Germline V gene sequence: CDR1 DFQATT, CDR2 SNEGSKA (reference sequence). Germline trimming cut 3 bases from V and 0 bases from J; bases unmatched to any gene: 10.

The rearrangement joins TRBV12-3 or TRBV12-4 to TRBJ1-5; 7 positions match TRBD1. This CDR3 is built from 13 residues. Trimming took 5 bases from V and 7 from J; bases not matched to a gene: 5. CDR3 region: CASSGDRVQPQHF. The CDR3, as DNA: TGTGCCAGCAGTGGCGACAGGGTCCAGCCCCAGCATTTT.

The chain's CDR3 is CASSLARGSSYEQYF. As DNA, the CDR3 is TGCGCCAGCAGCTTGGCCAGGGGAAGCTCCTACGAGCAGTACTTC. V gene TRBV5-1 combines with J gene TRBJ2-7; D is possibly TRBD1 (6 bases). The V end was cut by 0 bases, the J end by 0 bases, with 10 bases between. Germline assignment: CDR1 SGHRS and CDR2 YFSETQ. This CDR3 is built from 15 residues.

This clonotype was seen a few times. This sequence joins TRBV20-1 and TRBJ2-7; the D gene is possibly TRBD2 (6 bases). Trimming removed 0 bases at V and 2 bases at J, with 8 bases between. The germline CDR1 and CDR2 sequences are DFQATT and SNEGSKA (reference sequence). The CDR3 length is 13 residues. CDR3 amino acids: CSARDSGAYEQYF. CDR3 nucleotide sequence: TGCAGTGCTAGAGATTCGGGGGCCTACGAGCAGTACTTC.

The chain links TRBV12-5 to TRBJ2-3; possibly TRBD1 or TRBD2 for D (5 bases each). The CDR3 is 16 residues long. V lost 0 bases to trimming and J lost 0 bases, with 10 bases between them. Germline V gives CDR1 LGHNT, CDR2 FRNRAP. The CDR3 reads CASGLVLEGSTDTQYF. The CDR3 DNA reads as TGTGCTAGTGGTTTGGTACTTGAGGGGAGCACAGATACGCAGTATTTT.

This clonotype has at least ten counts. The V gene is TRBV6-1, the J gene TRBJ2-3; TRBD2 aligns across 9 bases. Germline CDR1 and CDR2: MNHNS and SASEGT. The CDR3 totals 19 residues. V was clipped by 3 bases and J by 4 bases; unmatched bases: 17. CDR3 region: CASSDVARGGDGPADTQYF. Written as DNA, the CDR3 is TGTGCCAGCAGTGATGTGGCTCGCGGGGGGGACGGGCCGGCAGATACGCAGTATTTT.

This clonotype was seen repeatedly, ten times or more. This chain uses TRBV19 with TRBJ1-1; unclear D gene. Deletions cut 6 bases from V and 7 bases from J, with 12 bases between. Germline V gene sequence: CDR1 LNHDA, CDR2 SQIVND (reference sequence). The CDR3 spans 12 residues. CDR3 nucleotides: TGTGCCAGTAGCCTTGAAGGAGTTGAAGCTTTCTTT. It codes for CASSLEGVEAFF. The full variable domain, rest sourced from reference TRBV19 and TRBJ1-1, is DGGITQSPKYLFRKEGQNVTLSCEQNLNHDAMYWYRQDPGQGLRLIYYSQIVNDFQKGDIAEGYSVSREKKESFPLTVTSAQKNPTAFYLCASSLEGVEAFFGQGTRLTVV.

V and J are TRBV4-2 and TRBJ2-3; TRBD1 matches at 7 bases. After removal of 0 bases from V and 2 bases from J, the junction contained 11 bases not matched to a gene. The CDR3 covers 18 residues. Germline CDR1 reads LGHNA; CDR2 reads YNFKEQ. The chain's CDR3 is CASSQEALFGTATDTQYF. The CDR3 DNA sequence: TGTGCCAGCAGCCAAGAGGCCCTTTTCGGGACAGCCACAGATACGCAGTATTTT.

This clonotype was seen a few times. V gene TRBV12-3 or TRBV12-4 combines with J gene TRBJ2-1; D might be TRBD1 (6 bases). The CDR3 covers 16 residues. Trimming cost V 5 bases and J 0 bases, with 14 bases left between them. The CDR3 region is CASSGSEDSSYNEQFF. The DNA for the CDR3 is TGTGCCAGCAGTGGGTCGGAGGACAGCTCCTACAATGAGCAGTTCTTC.

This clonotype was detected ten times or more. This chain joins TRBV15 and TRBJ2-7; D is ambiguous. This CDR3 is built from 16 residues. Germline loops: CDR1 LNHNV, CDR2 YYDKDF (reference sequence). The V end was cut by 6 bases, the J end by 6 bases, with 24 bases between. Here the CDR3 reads CATSREISIEKTEQYF. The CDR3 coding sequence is TGTGCCACCAGTAGGGAAATTTCCATTGAAAAGACCGAGCAGTACTTC.

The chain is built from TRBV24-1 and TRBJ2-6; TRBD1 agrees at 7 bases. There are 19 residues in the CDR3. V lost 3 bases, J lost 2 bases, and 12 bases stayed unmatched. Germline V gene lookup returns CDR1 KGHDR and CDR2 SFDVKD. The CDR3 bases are TGTGCCACCAGTGATCCACGACTCGTGACAGGGCCTGGGGCCAACGTCCTGACTTTC. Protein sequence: CATSDPRLVTGPGANVLTF.

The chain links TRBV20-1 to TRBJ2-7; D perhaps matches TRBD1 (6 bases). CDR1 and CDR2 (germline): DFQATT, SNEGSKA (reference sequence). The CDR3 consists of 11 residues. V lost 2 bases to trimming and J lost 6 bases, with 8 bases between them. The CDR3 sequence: CSARQGTEQYF. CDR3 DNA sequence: TGCAGTGCTAGACAGGGGACCGAGCAGTACTTC.

CDR3 loop: CASSQGPGDQPQHF. The CDR3 coding sequence is TGCGCCAGCAGCCAAGGTCCGGGAGATCAGCCCCAGCATTTT. The chain uses TRBV4-3 and TRBJ1-5, with unresolved D. Per germline, CDR1 LGHNA and CDR2 YSLEER. V dropped 1 base and J dropped 5 bases, with 9 bases sitting between them. The CDR3 covers 14 residues.

The CDR3 DNA reads as TGCGCCAGCAGCGAAGCACGACCCAGACCGGGCGGGGCCAACGTCCTGACTTTC. This encodes CASSEARPRPGGANVLTF. This chain joins TRBV5-1 and TRBJ2-6, with D unclear. Germline assignment: CDR1 SGHRS and CDR2 YFSETQ. This CDR3 is built from 18 residues. The V and J ends lost 4 bases and 4 bases respectively, with 21 bases between them.

CDR3 protein: CAISEASVSYNEQFF. Here the CDR3 DNA reads TGTGCCATCAGTGAGGCCAGCGTTTCCTACAATGAGCAGTTCTTC. This chain uses TRBV10-3 with TRBJ2-1; no reliable D call. V lost 2 bases and J 1 base, leaving 9 bases between the germline ends. The CDR3 is made up of 15 amino acids. CDR1 is ENHRY, CDR2 SYGVKD, per germline.

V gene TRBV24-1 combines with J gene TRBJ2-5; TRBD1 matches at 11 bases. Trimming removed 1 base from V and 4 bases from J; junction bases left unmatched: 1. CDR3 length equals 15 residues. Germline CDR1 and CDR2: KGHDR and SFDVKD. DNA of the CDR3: TGTGCCACCAGTGATTTAGGGACAGGGGGAGAGACCCAGTACTTC. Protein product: CATSDLGTGGETQYF.

The CDR3 loop is CASSSSGTGYYEQYV. Here the CDR3 DNA reads TGTGCCAGCAGTTCCTCCGGGACAGGATATTACGAGCAGTACGTC. The chain employs TRBV6-2 or TRBV6-3 and TRBJ2-7, with TRBD1 matching over 8 bases. The germline gives CDR1 MNHEY, CDR2 SVGEGT. This CDR3 contains 15 residues. With 4 bases clipped from V and 4 bases from J, the junction kept 9 bases outside the gene matches.

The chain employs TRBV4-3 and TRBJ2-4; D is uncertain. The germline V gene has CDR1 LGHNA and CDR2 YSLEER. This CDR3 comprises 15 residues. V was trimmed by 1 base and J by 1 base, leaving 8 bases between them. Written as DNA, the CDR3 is TGCGCCAGCAGCCAAGGTTTGGGGGCCAAAAACATTCAGTACTTC. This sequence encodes CASSQGLGAKNIQYF.

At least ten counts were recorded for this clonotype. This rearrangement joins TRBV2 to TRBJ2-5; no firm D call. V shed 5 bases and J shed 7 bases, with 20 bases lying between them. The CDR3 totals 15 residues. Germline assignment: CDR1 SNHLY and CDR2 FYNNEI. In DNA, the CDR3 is TGTGCCAGCAGTCGATATTTTGAAGGGCAAACGACCCAGTACTTC. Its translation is CASSRYFEGQTTQYF.

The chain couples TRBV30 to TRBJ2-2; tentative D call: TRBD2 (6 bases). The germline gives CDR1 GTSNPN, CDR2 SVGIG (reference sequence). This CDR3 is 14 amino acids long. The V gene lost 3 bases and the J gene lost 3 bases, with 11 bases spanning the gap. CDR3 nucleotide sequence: TGTGCCTGGAGACGACTAGATGACACCGGGGAGCTGTTTTTT. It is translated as CAWRRLDDTGELFF.

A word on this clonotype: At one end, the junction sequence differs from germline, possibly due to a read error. Written as DNA, the CDR3 is TGTGCCAGCAGTGAACCCTCCAGGGCACCTAATGTGCAGTGCTTC. It is translated as CASSEPSRAPNVQCF. The chain has TRBV6-1 and TRBJ2-1; D is perhaps TRBD1 (5 bases). Germline V lookup: CDR1 MNHNS, CDR2 SASEGT. The CDR3 totals 15 residues.